Detailed here is one T cell receptor (beta chain). The germline V gene has CDR1 SGDLS and CDR2 YYNGEE. The V and J ends lost 0 bases and 4 bases respectively, with 7 bases between them. This CDR3 has 13 residues. This sample stems from a study of blood T cell repertoires in COVID-19. The data were produced by immunoSEQ multiplex PCR, yet TCRdb's version contains in-frame clones alone and is incomplete. The data contain about 410,000 clones, about nine tenths of them singletons. The J gene is TRBJ1-2, the V gene TRBV9; D unclear. Sequenced: PBMCs or T cells enriched from blood (not recorded which). This TCR was sampled from a young man who had recovered from COVID-19. CDR3 residues: CASSVEGAYGYTF. Written as DNA, the CDR3 is TGTGCCAGCAGCGTAGAAGGAGCCTATGGCTACACCTTC.